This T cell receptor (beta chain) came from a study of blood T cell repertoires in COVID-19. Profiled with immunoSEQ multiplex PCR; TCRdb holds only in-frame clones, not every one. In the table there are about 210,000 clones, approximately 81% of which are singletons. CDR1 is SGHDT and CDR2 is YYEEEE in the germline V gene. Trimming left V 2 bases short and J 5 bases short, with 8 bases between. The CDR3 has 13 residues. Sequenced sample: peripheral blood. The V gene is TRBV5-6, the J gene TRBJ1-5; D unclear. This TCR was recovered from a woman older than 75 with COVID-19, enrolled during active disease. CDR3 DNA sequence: TGTGCCAGCAGCTTAAGTGGAGATCAGCCCCAGCATTTT. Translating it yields CASSLSGDQPQHF.